This T cell receptor beta chain was retrieved from a study of radiotherapy plus CTLA-4 blockade in lung cancer. Study in general: Objective responses were recorded in around 18% of patients, with disease control recorded in 31%. Study-wide results and caveats: TCR clones from tumors expanded in blood after radiotherapy plus ipilimumab. Reportedly, early blood T cell clone dynamics best predicted response, with interferon-beta.

As concerns this clone: As yet, its antigen is unknown.

Trimming stripped 4 bases from V and 6 bases from J, with 4 bases between. The CDR3 runs to 11 residues. Per germline, CDR1 SEHNR and CDR2 FQNEAQ (reference sequence). Lung cancer patients with chemo-refractory metastatic non-small-cell disease were given focal radiation plus CTLA-4 blockade with ipilimumab. Here immunoSEQ multiplex PCR was the method, and the copy in TCRdb shows in-frame clones only, minus some. The sample lists 80,000 to 100,000 clones, around 83% occurring once. Sequencing used peripheral blood, obtained from a patient treated with radiotherapy plus ipilimumab. The origin of this receptor is a human donor with non-small cell lung cancer who had a partial response to radiotherapy plus ipilimumab. This chain uses TRBV7-9 with TRBJ2-1; D not certain. CDR3 DNA sequence: TGTGCCAGCAGCTCGAGCAATGAGCAGTTCTTC. Its translation: CASSSSNEQFF.